Presented here are 27 T cell receptor beta chains from one specimen sequenced in a study of shared clonotypes between healthy human individuals. Sequencing was performed with immunoSEQ multiplex PCR; in TCRdb, only in-frame clones are kept and a portion is missing. The sample has around 2,000,000 clones; about 95% are singletons. Positively selected for CCR7, the CD45RO-negative cells used as naive CD8 cells excluded terminally differentiated effector memory CD45RA+ cells. Sequencing was carried out using naive CD8+ T cells sorted from blood. The receptors come from a man between 18 and 29 years old in good health.

CDR3 in DNA: TGTGCCAGCAGCAGCCGGGACACAGCTTACGAGCAGTACTTC. Its protein product is CASSSRDTAYEQYF. The chain employs TRBV5-4 and TRBJ2-7, with D possibly matching TRBD1 (6 bases). Germline V CDR1 and CDR2: SGHNT, YYREEE (reference sequence). This CDR3 is 14 amino acids long. V was clipped by 4 bases and J by 4 bases, with 15 bases between them.

The chain employs TRBV28 and TRBJ1-5; D is unresolved. V shed 4 bases and J shed 1 base, with 8 bases lying between them. The CDR3 has 14 residues. CDR1 is MDHEN and CDR2 is SYDVKM in the germline V gene. In nucleotides, the CDR3 is TGTGCCAGCAGTTGGACGGCAAGCAATCAGCCCCAGCATTTT. The encoded protein is CASSWTASNQPQHF. The full variable domain, its missing parts supplied by reference TRBV28 and TRBJ1-5, is DVKVTQSSRYLVKRTGEKVFLECVQDMDHENMFWYRQDPGLGLRLIYFSYDVKMKEKGDIPEGYSVSREKKERFSLILESASTNQTSMYLCASSWTASNQPQHFGDGTRLSIL.

The gene calls are TRBV4-1 and TRBJ1-4, with unresolved D. Germline CDR1 is MGHRA and CDR2 is YSYEKL. The CDR3 runs 13 residues. Trimming cost V 4 bases and J 6 bases, with 9 bases left between them. CDR3 residues: CASSPTGDEKLFF. CDR3 DNA sequence: TGCGCCAGCAGCCCAACGGGAGATGAAAAACTGTTTTTT.

The rearrangement joins TRBV14 to TRBJ1-6, with a possible D match to TRBD1 (6 bases). Trimming left V 0 bases short and J 10 bases short, with 13 bases between. In germline, CDR1 is SGHDN, CDR2 FVKESK. This CDR3 spans 15 amino acids. The CDR3 reads CASSQDRGIGSPLHF. Here the CDR3 DNA reads TGTGCCAGCAGCCAAGATAGGGGGATTGGCTCACCCCTCCACTTT.

This chain uses TRBV7-6 with TRBJ2-5; 9 bases agree with TRBD2. This CDR3 is built from 18 residues. The V gene's germline CDR1 is SGHVS and CDR2 FNYEAQ. Trimming removed 5 bases from V and 2 bases from J; junction bases left unmatched: 15. The CDR3, as DNA: TGTGCCAGCAGCCCAGTGGCGGGAGGGTACTACTTGCAAGAGACCCAGTACTTC. Its translation is CASSPVAGGYYLQETQYF.

The chain has TRBV6-1 and TRBJ2-7; possible D gene TRBD2, 5 bases. Germline CDR1 is MNHNS and CDR2 is SASEGT. This CDR3 region has 16 residues. Between the trimmed V and J ends, which lost 2 bases and 4 bases, there was a span of 18 bases. Here the CDR3 DNA reads TGTGCCAGCAGTGAATCCCCCCGGGGATCTCTTTACGAGCAGTACTTC. This gives the protein CASSESPRGSLYEQYF.

V and J are TRBV2 and TRBJ2-2; TRBD1 aligns across 7 bases. Germline assignment: CDR1 SNHLY and CDR2 FYNNEI. The CDR3 contains 17 residues. With V trimmed by 2 bases and J by 6 bases, 12 bases remained unmatched. The CDR3 protein is CASSENPPRGTSGELFF. As DNA, the CDR3 is TGTGCCAGCAGTGAAAATCCCCCCAGGGGGACCTCCGGGGAGCTGTTTTTT. Looking up the rest from reference TRBV2 and TRBJ2-2 gives the full variable domain: EPEVTQTPSHQVTQMGQEVILRCVPISNHLYFYWYRQILGQKVEFLVSFYNNEISEKSEIFDDQFSVERPDGSNFTLKIRSTKLEDSAMYFCASSENPPRGTSGELFFGEGSRLTVL.

This chain uses TRBV7-9 with TRBJ2-1; D may match TRBD1 or TRBD2 (6 bases each). CDR3 length equals 16 residues. Germline V lookup: CDR1 SEHNR, CDR2 FQNEAQ (reference sequence). V lost 5 bases to trimming and J lost 5 bases, with 19 bases between them. In nucleotides, the CDR3 is TGTGCCAGCAGCCCACGAAACAGGGACTTCAACAATGAGCAGTTCTTC. It codes for CASSPRNRDFNNEQFF.

V gene TRBV4-2 combines with J gene TRBJ2-7; D is perhaps TRBD1 (6 bases). The CDR3 contains 14 residues. Germline V CDR1 and CDR2: LGHNA, YNFKEQ. The V end lost 4 bases, the J end lost 4 bases, and 14 bases lay between the germline ends. CDR3 nucleotide sequence: TGTGCCAGCAGCCCGCGACAGGAGTGGTACGAGCAGTACTTC. This gives the protein CASSPRQEWYEQYF.

The V and J genes are TRBV5-1 and TRBJ2-5; a possible D gene is TRBD1 (6 bases). The germline V gene has CDR1 SGHRS and CDR2 YFSETQ. V gave up 5 bases and J gave up 5 bases, with 10 bases separating them. CDR3 length equals 12 residues. Here the CDR3 DNA reads TGCGCCAGCAGTACAGGGTTGGAGACCCAGTACTTC. As protein: CASSTGLETQYF.

The J gene is TRBJ1-1, the V gene TRBV5-6; D not certain. V was pared by 4 bases and J by 4 bases, with 29 bases between. The CDR3 consists of 19 residues. Germline assignment: CDR1 SGHDT and CDR2 YYEEEE. The CDR3: CASSPWGALGFIVSTEAFF. The CDR3 DNA follows: TGTGCCAGCAGCCCGTGGGGAGCCTTGGGGTTTATCGTGAGCACTGAAGCTTTCTTT.

The V call is TRBV6-6, the J call TRBJ2-5; D unresolved. The germline V gene encodes CDR1 MNHNY and CDR2 SVGAGI (reference sequence). The CDR3 has 12 residues. Trimming stripped 5 bases from V and 4 bases from J, with 8 bases between. The CDR3 DNA follows: TGTGCCAGCAGTAGCTTCACAGAGACCCAGTACTTC. Translating it yields CASSSFTETQYF.

This chain uses TRBV27 with TRBJ2-7, with 10 positions matching TRBD2. V trimming: 3 bases; J trimming: 2 bases; junction bases outside the gene matches: 4. Germline CDR1 reads MNHEY; CDR2 reads SMNVEV (reference sequence). The length of the CDR3 is 15 residues. Here the CDR3 DNA reads TGTGCCAGCAGTTTGGCTGGACTAGCGGCCTACGAGCAGTACTTC. Translating it yields CASSLAGLAAYEQYF.

This clone was detected once. In DNA, the CDR3 is TGTGCCAGCAGCCTAGGGACTAGCGGGATCTTCGAGCAGTACTTC. Translated: CASSLGTSGIFEQYF. The chain carries TRBV5-6 and TRBJ2-7; 13 bases are a match to TRBD2. V shed 4 bases and J 6 bases; nucleotides not matched to a gene: 7. The CDR3 consists of 15 residues. Germline V gene sequence: CDR1 SGHDT, CDR2 YYEEEE. The whole variable domain, filled in from reference TRBV5-6 and TRBJ2-7, reads DAGVTQSPTHLIKTRGQQVTLRCSPKSGHDTVSWYQQALGQGPQFIFQYYEEEERQRGNFPDRFSGHQFPNYSSELNVNALLLGDSALYLCASSLGTSGIFEQYFGPGTRLTVT.

This chain connects TRBV6-1 to TRBJ2-7, with D possibly being TRBD2 (6 bases). This CDR3 has 15 amino acids. Germline V CDR1 and CDR2: MNHNS, SASEGT. V dropped 6 bases and J dropped 3 bases, with 18 bases sitting between them. CDR3 sequence (DNA): TGTGCCAGCAGGGAGTACCGGGACTTGGGCTACGAGCAGTACTTC. This sequence encodes CASREYRDLGYEQYF.

The CDR3 sequence is CASSLDLTASSYEQYF. Here the CDR3 DNA reads TGTGCCAGCAGTTTAGATTTAACAGCCAGCTCCTACGAGCAGTACTTC. The chain uses TRBV28 and TRBJ2-7; D is unclear. Trimming removed 2 bases from V and 0 bases from J, with 14 bases in between. Germline V gives CDR1 MDHEN, CDR2 SYDVKM. The CDR3 sequence is 16 residues long. Complete variable domain (other parts from reference TRBV28 and TRBJ2-7): DVKVTQSSRYLVKRTGEKVFLECVQDMDHENMFWYRQDPGLGLRLIYFSYDVKMKEKGDIPEGYSVSREKKERFSLILESASTNQTSMYLCASSLDLTASSYEQYFGPGTRLTVT.

This rearrangement joins TRBV11-2 to TRBJ2-7; no definite D call. Trimming removed 5 bases from V and 5 bases from J, with 13 bases in between. Per the germline V gene, CDR1 is SGHAT and CDR2 is FQNNGV. The CDR3 totals 13 residues. CDR3 bases: TGTGCCAGCAGCCCCGAACCGAGGAACGAGCAGTACTTC. Encoded protein: CASSPEPRNEQYF.

The chain links TRBV6-1 to TRBJ1-1, with a possible D match to TRBD1 (6 bases). V was pared by 3 bases and J by 1 base, with 21 bases between. This CDR3 has 18 amino acids. Looked up from germline, CDR1 is MNHNS and CDR2 is SASEGT. This chain's CDR3 is CASSDGFGTRAENTEAFF. The CDR3 nucleotides read TGTGCCAGCAGTGATGGTTTCGGGACACGCGCAGAGAACACTGAAGCTTTCTTT.

J is TRBJ1-2 and V is TRBV6-1; D is possibly TRBD1 (5 bases). Germline lookup yields CDR1 MNHNS and CDR2 SASEGT. The CDR3 extends over 11 amino acids. V lost 7 bases and J lost 4, with 7 bases in between. The CDR3 nucleotides read TGTGCCAGCACCGGGGGCTATGGCTACACCTTC. Translated, it gives CASTGGYGYTF.

The chain links TRBV5-6 to TRBJ2-1; D remains ambiguous. The CDR3 totals 16 residues. CDR1 and CDR2 (germline): SGHDT, YYEEEE. V gave up 4 bases and J gave up 0 bases, with 14 bases separating them. The CDR3 DNA sequence: TGTGCCAGCAGCCCCCCGGAGCCAGACTCCTACAATGAGCAGTTCTTC. Amino acids: CASSPPEPDSYNEQFF.

The V gene is TRBV7-2, the J gene TRBJ1-3; possible D gene TRBD1, 6 bases. CDR3 length: 18 amino acids. Germline-derived CDR1 and CDR2 are SGHTA and FQGNSA. The V end was cut by 4 bases, the J end by 2 bases, with 21 bases between. The CDR3, as DNA: TGTGCCAGCAGCTCCCAAGGGGGGCAGACTATGACTGGAAACACCATATATTTT. Translation gives CASSSQGGQTMTGNTIYF.

This clone was counted a single time. This chain joins TRBV7-9 and TRBJ1-5; 7 positions match TRBD1. The V and J ends lost 5 bases and 4 bases, in that order; junction bases with no gene match: 11. This CDR3 spans 16 amino acids. Germline CDR1 and CDR2: SEHNR and FQNEAQ (reference sequence). The CDR3 sequence: CASSLGAGGKNQPQHF. The CDR3 DNA is TGTGCCAGCAGCCTAGGGGCAGGGGGGAAGAATCAGCCCCAGCATTTT.

The chain is built from TRBV5-1 and TRBJ1-1, with D possibly being TRBD1 (6 bases). This CDR3 spans 15 amino acids. The ends were cut back, 4 bases at V and 3 bases at J, with 16 bases in the middle. The germline V gene encodes CDR1 SGHRS and CDR2 YFSETQ. The CDR3 coding sequence is TGCGCCAGCAGCGCCATACAGGGACTGGACACTGAAGCTTTCTTT. It translates to CASSAIQGLDTEAFF.

The chain couples TRBV7-8 to TRBJ2-7, with D hard to call. V lost 5 bases and J lost 4, with 6 bases in between. Germline loops: CDR1 SGHVS, CDR2 FQNEAQ. This CDR3 spans 11 amino acids. The CDR3 sequence is CASSLMYEQYF. The CDR3 coding sequence is TGTGCCAGCAGCCTGATGTACGAGCAGTACTTC.

The V and J genes are TRBV5-1 and TRBJ2-3; maybe TRBD2 (5 bases). The V end lost 4 bases, the J end lost 2 bases, and 11 bases lay between the germline ends. The CDR3 is 14 residues long. CDR1 and CDR2 (germline): SGHRS, YFSETQ. Here the CDR3 reads CASSQLESTDTQYF. In DNA form, the CDR3 reads TGCGCCAGCAGCCAACTAGAGTCCACAGATACGCAGTATTTT.

This rearrangement joins TRBV27 to TRBJ2-1, with D hard to call. V was clipped by 3 bases and J by 14 bases, with 11 bases between them. The CDR3 is 11 residues long. CDR1 is MNHEY and CDR2 is SMNVEV in the germline V gene (reference sequence). The CDR3 nucleotides are TGTGCCAGCAGTTTGTACGGAAAGGAGTTCTTC. Translated, it gives CASSLYGKEFF.

The V and J genes are TRBV19 and TRBJ1-1, with 9 positions matching TRBD1. The junction had 7 bases not matched to a gene; V was cut back by 5 bases and J by 6 bases. Germline V CDR1 and CDR2: LNHDA, SQIVND (reference sequence). The CDR3 is 14 amino acids. This chain's CDR3 is CASSSGQGPAEAFF. The CDR3 bases are TGTGCCAGTAGTTCGGGACAGGGTCCTGCTGAAGCTTTCTTT.